This TCR beta chain was observed in a study of Ad26.COV2.S vaccination and SARS-CoV-2 variants. CDR1 and CDR2 (germline): SGHAT, FQNNGV. V dropped 5 bases and J dropped 1 base, with 9 bases sitting between them. This CDR3 has 13 residues. General study findings and limits: Compared with placebo recipients, vaccine recipients had higher spike-specific TCR breadth.

Treatment indicated: roughly 18 received Ad26.COV2.S at low or high dose, single or two shots; roughly 5 received placebo; per-sample allocation not given. Samples were taken on day 63 after the first vaccine or placebo injection. Wuhan-strain spike was delivered by a replication-incompetent Ad26 vector. Data came from immunoSEQ multiplex PCR; TCRdb stores just in-frame clones and leaves some out. The sample has about 430,000 clones; more than 80% are singletons. Worth noting for this clone: No antigen is known for it.

The chain recombines TRBV11-2 with TRBJ2-7; D call uncertain. The sequence was collected from a person between 18 and 60 years old who received the Ad26.COV2.S COVID-19 vaccine or a placebo. The sample consisted of peripheral blood, taken in a trial of Ad26.COV2.S vaccine versus placebo. The CDR3 DNA reads as TGTGCCAGCAGCCCAAAAGCGTCCTACGAGCAGTACTTC. Residues: CASSPKASYEQYF.